One and the same sample provided the 5 T cell receptor beta chains below, sequenced in a study of PD-L1 blockade in urothelial cancer. The time point here: pretreatment peripheral blood. Measured with immunoSEQ multiplex PCR; TCRdb has only the in-frame clones, and not every one. This table holds around 92,000 clones, roughly 90% found once. Sequencing was performed on PBMCs, taken around atezolizumab (anti-PD-L1) treatment. Receptor source: an elderly woman with urothelial cancer.

The chain couples TRBV21-1 to TRBJ1-1; TRBD1, the table's D call, lacks a check against the DNA. TRBV21-1 is a recognized pseudogene. The CDR3 length is 15 residues. The CDR3 bases are TGTGCCAGCAGCCCTCCGGGACAAAATAGCACTGAAGCTTTCTTT. It translates to CASSPPGQNSTEAFF.

In DNA form, the CDR3 reads TGTGCCAGCAGTTCGGGGGGCAGCAGCTCTGGAAACACCATATATTTT. Protein: CASSSGGSSSGNTIYF. The chain has TRBV28 and TRBJ1-3, with a possible D match to TRBD1 (6 bases). Trimming removed 4 bases from V and 0 bases from J, with 13 bases in between. The germline V gene encodes CDR1 MDHEN and CDR2 SYDVKM. This CDR3 comprises 16 residues.

V is TRBV28 and J is TRBJ1-2; D uncertain. V lost 7 bases to trimming and J lost 4 bases, with 16 bases between them. Germline V CDR1 and CDR2: MDHEN, SYDVKM. The CDR3 covers 14 residues. CDR3: CASTFQAGSYGYTF. The CDR3 coding sequence is TGTGCCAGCACCTTTCAAGCGGGCTCCTATGGCTACACCTTC.

The chain has TRBV5-6 and TRBJ2-5; the match to TRBD2 covers 8 bases. Germline V gene sequence: CDR1 SGHDT, CDR2 YYEEEE. Trimming took 4 bases from V and 5 from J; bases not matched to a gene: 7. There are 14 residues in the CDR3. CDR3 amino acids: CASSGAGGVETQYF. The CDR3 DNA reads as TGTGCCAGCAGCGGTGCGGGAGGTGTGGAGACCCAGTACTTC.

V gene TRBV15 combines with J gene TRBJ2-5; TRBD2 might be the D (6 bases). With 3 bases removed from V and 5 bases from J, the gap between germline ends came to 19 bases. Germline V gene sequence: CDR1 LNHNV, CDR2 YYDKDF (reference sequence). The CDR3 length is 16 residues. The CDR3 is CATSSELWGVGETQYF. CDR3 nucleotide sequence: TGTGCCACCAGCAGTGAACTATGGGGGGTCGGGGAGACCCAGTACTTC.